The 27 T cell receptor beta chains reported below all come from one sample, sequenced in a study of blood T cell repertoires in COVID-19. The data were produced by immunoSEQ multiplex PCR, yet TCRdb's version contains in-frame clones alone and is incomplete. The repertoire includes some 180,000 clones, approximately 85% of them detected once, and 6.2% sits in the top ten. Sequencing was performed on PBMCs or T cells enriched from blood (not recorded which). The source of these receptors is a man in his forties who had recovered from COVID-19.

The DNA for the CDR3 is TGTGCCAGCAGTTTTGGAGGGAGTCGGCGAGCTTTCTTT. The encoded protein is CASSFGGSRRAFF. This rearrangement joins TRBV12-3 or TRBV12-4 to TRBJ1-1, with D uncertain. The ends were cut back, 3 bases at V and 10 bases at J, with 15 bases in the middle. The length of the CDR3 is 13 residues.

The rearrangement links TRBV30 to TRBJ2-7; a weak D match, TRBD2 (7 bases). This CDR3 comprises 15 residues. Trimming took off 4 bases at V and 5 bases at J, with 21 bases between the two ends. Germline loops: CDR1 GTSNPN, CDR2 SVGIG (reference sequence). DNA for the CDR3: TGTGCCTGGACGCCATTATACGCGGGGGCGGACGAGCAGTACTTC. Amino acid sequence: CAWTPLYAGADEQYF.

The chain is built from TRBV25-1 and TRBJ2-1, with D tentatively TRBD2 (6 bases). Between the trimmed V and J ends, which lost 4 bases and 7 bases, there was a span of 14 bases. CDR1 and CDR2 from the germline V gene are MGHDK and SYGVNS. CDR3 size: 14 residues. The CDR3 protein is CASSVPGRGNEQFF. In DNA, the CDR3 is TGTGCCAGCAGTGTCCCAGGGCGGGGAAATGAGCAGTTCTTC.

The chain recombines TRBV7-9 with TRBJ1-1; TRBD1 agrees at 8 bases. Germline trimming cut 4 bases from V and 1 base from J; bases unmatched to any gene: 2. Germline lookup yields CDR1 SEHNR and CDR2 FQNEAQ (reference sequence). The CDR3 consists of 14 residues. CDR3 sequence (DNA): TGTGCCAGCAGCTGGACAGGGAGGAACACTGAAGCTTTCTTT. Translated, it gives CASSWTGRNTEAFF.

The rearrangement uses TRBV19 and TRBJ1-3; TRBD1 is a possible D gene (6 bases). V lost 3 bases and J 1 base, leaving 22 bases between the germline ends. This CDR3 contains 19 residues. The V gene's germline CDR1 is LNHDA and CDR2 SQIVND (reference sequence). CDR3 bases: TGTGCCAGTAGTATTGGTTTTAGTAAGGACAGTTTTTCTGGAAACACCATATATTTT. It translates to CASSIGFSKDSFSGNTIYF.

CDR3 DNA sequence: TGTGCCAGCAGCTTAGACAGACATCCTAATCAGCCCCAGCATTTT. Protein product: CASSLDRHPNQPQHF. The rearrangement links TRBV7-2 to TRBJ1-5, with D unresolved. V lost 1 base, J lost 4 bases, and 11 bases lay in between. The CDR3 is 15 residues long. CDR1 is SGHTA, CDR2 FQGNSA, per germline.

The genes are TRBV19 and TRBJ2-1; D not resolved. Trimming cost V 1 base and J 0 bases, with 7 bases left between them. The CDR3 runs 15 residues. Germline loops: CDR1 LNHDA, CDR2 SQIVND (reference sequence). The CDR3 bases are TGTGCCAGTAGTATAGCGGTTAGCTCCTACAATGAGCAGTTCTTC. It codes for CASSIAVSSYNEQFF.

CDR3 coding DNA: TGTGCCAGCAGTGAAGAAGCCAGGGTCACCGGGGAGCTGTTTTTT. This translates into CASSEEARVTGELFF. J is TRBJ2-2 and V is TRBV6-1; weak D call: TRBD1 (5 bases). Trimming pared 1 base from V and 4 bases from J, leaving 10 bases between. The CDR3 is made up of 15 amino acids. Germline V gene sequence: CDR1 MNHNS, CDR2 SASEGT.

The chain has TRBV7-2 and TRBJ1-2; TRBD1 matches 7 bases. The CDR3 consists of 18 residues. The germline V gene encodes CDR1 SGHTA and CDR2 FQGNSA. The ends lost 5 bases at V and 4 bases at J; junction bases unmatched: 19. This CDR3 reads CASSDVTGVLETLYGYTF. CDR3 in DNA: TGTGCCAGCAGCGACGTAACAGGGGTCTTGGAGACCCTCTATGGCTACACCTTC.

This chain uses TRBV9 with TRBJ2-5; 8 nucleotides align to TRBD2. The V gene end was trimmed by 4 bases and the J gene end by 6 bases; junction bases not matched to a gene: 17. CDR3 length: 17 residues. CDR1 and CDR2 (germline): SGDLS, YYNGEE. The CDR3 DNA sequence: TGTGCCAGCAGCCCCGGGGGGGCGGGGGGCGCATGGCAGACCCAGTACTTC. Translating it yields CASSPGGAGGAWQTQYF.

This clone was counted a few times. CDR3 nucleotides: TGTGCCAGCACCAACAGGGCTTCCTATGGCTACACCTTC. As protein: CASTNRASYGYTF. The chain carries TRBV3-1 (or the pseudogene TRBV3-2) and TRBJ1-2, with a possible D match to TRBD1 (6 bases). Deletions cut 7 bases from V and 4 bases from J, with 13 bases between. The germline gives CDR1 LGHDT, CDR2 YNNKEL (reference sequence). The CDR3 runs to 13 residues.

The rearrangement uses TRBV29-1 and TRBJ2-7, with 7 bases identical to TRBD1. Looked up from germline, CDR1 is SQVTM and CDR2 is ANQGSEA. The CDR3 runs to 12 residues. Germline trimming cut 4 bases from V and 6 bases from J; bases unmatched to any gene: 6. CDR3 DNA sequence: TGCAGCGTTGGAGGGGGCGCGTCCGAGCAGTACTTC. Its protein product is CSVGGGASEQYF.

The chain combines TRBV7-9 with TRBJ2-3, with 7 bases aligning to TRBD1. With V trimmed by 5 bases and J by 3 bases, 5 bases remained unmatched. This CDR3 spans 14 amino acids. Germline CDR1 reads SEHNR; CDR2 reads FQNEAQ (reference sequence). This CDR3 is CASSTDRVTDTQYF. Written as DNA, the CDR3 is TGTGCCAGCAGCACTGACAGGGTTACAGATACGCAGTATTTT. The complete variable domain, with remaining parts taken from reference TRBV7-9 and TRBJ2-3, reads DTGVSQNPRHKITKRGQNVTFRCDPISEHNRLYWYRQTLGQGPEFLTYFQNEAQLEKSRLLSDRFSAERPKGSFSTLEIQRTEQGDSAMYLCASSTDRVTDTQYFGPGTRLTVL.

V and J are TRBV12-3 or TRBV12-4 and TRBJ1-6, with 7 nucleotides matching TRBD1. Trimming removed 5 bases from V and 10 bases from J; junction bases left unmatched: 5. The CDR3 is made up of 13 amino acids. CDR3: CASSLTGDSPLHF. The CDR3 bases are TGTGCCAGCAGTCTTACAGGGGACTCACCCCTCCACTTT.

This sequence joins TRBV27 and TRBJ1-6; D is unresolved. Per the germline V gene, CDR1 is MNHEY and CDR2 is SMNVEV (reference sequence). With 6 bases removed from V and 10 bases from J, the gap between germline ends came to 16 bases. The CDR3 loop spans 14 amino acids. The CDR3 bases are TGTGCCAGCAGCCCAAGCGGTGTTCAGTCACCCCTCCACTTT. Its translation is CASSPSGVQSPLHF.

V gene TRBV2 combines with J gene TRBJ1-5, with 8 bases lining up with TRBD1. The CDR3 has 16 residues. Germline CDR1 is SNHLY and CDR2 is FYNNEI. J was trimmed by 2 bases and V by 6 bases; bases with no gene match: 9. This chain's CDR3 is CASSAGTGWGNQPQHF. The CDR3 DNA is TGTGCCAGCAGCGCCGGGACAGGCTGGGGCAATCAGCCCCAGCATTTT.

This clone was picked up a small number of times. This chain connects TRBV6-2 or TRBV6-3 to TRBJ1-5, with unresolved D. The CDR3 is 14 amino acids. The V and J ends lost 8 bases and 0 bases respectively, with 11 bases between them. The germline V gene has CDR1 MNHEY and CDR2 SVGEGT. The CDR3 sequence: CASCPLNSNQPQHF. The CDR3 coding sequence is TGTGCCAGCTGCCCCCTTAATAGCAATCAGCCCCAGCATTTT.

The gene calls are TRBV19 and TRBJ1-5; TRBD1 aligns across 8 bases. V trimming: 6 bases; J trimming: 0 bases; junction bases outside the gene matches: 7. This CDR3 has 16 amino acids. CDR1 LNHDA and CDR2 SQIVND come from the germline V gene (reference sequence). The CDR3, as DNA: TGTGCCAGTAGCCTCGGGACAGGTAATAGCAATCAGCCCCAGCATTTT. It specifies CASSLGTGNSNQPQHF. The variable domain in full, with the rest retrieved from reference TRBV19 and TRBJ1-5, is DGGITQSPKYLFRKEGQNVTLSCEQNLNHDAMYWYRQDPGQGLRLIYYSQIVNDFQKGDIAEGYSVSREKKESFPLTVTSAQKNPTAFYLCASSLGTGNSNQPQHFGDGTRLSIL.

The chain couples TRBV19 to TRBJ1-5; D unresolved. The CDR3 extends over 13 amino acids. Germline V CDR1 and CDR2: LNHDA, SQIVND (reference sequence). Trimming took off 5 bases at V and 4 bases at J, with 9 bases between the two ends. CDR3 residues: CASSDATNQPQHF. CDR3 DNA sequence: TGTGCCAGTAGTGATGCGACAAATCAGCCCCAGCATTTT.

The genes are TRBV10-3 and TRBJ2-1, with TRBD1 matching over 9 bases. In germline, CDR1 is ENHRY, CDR2 SYGVKD. CDR3 size: 15 residues. The ends lost 6 bases at V and 6 bases at J; junction bases unmatched: 9. DNA for the CDR3: TGTGCCATCAGAATACAGGGGGCGGACCCCAATGAGCAGTTCTTC. Translated: CAIRIQGADPNEQFF.

The gene calls are TRBV6-5 and TRBJ2-7; weak D call: TRBD1 (5 bases). The germline V and J ends were trimmed by 8 bases and 5 bases, with 10 bases remaining between them. The CDR3 totals 11 residues. CDR1 and CDR2 (germline): MNHEY, SVGAGI. The CDR3 nucleotides read TGTGCCAGCGATGGGGCGGACGAGCAGTACTTC. This translates into CASDGADEQYF.

The V and J genes are TRBV19 and TRBJ2-7, with D unclear. The CDR3 consists of 12 residues. Trimming removed 5 bases at V and 2 bases at J, with 7 bases between. Germline values: CDR1 LNHDA, CDR2 SQIVND (reference sequence). CDR3 region: CASSSQTYEQYF. CDR3 in DNA: TGTGCCAGTAGTTCTCAGACCTACGAGCAGTACTTC. The full variable domain, in which reference TRBV19 and TRBJ2-7 provide the parts outside the CDR3, is DGGITQSPKYLFRKEGQNVTLSCEQNLNHDAMYWYRQDPGQGLRLIYYSQIVNDFQKGDIAEGYSVSREKKESFPLTVTSAQKNPTAFYLCASSSQTYEQYFGPGTRLTVT.

The chain combines TRBV6-5 with TRBJ1-2, with 9 nucleotides matching TRBD1. J gave up 7 bases and V 0 bases, and 9 bases lay outside the gene matches. The CDR3 covers 16 residues. Germline-derived CDR1 and CDR2 are MNHEY and SVGAGI. This CDR3 is CASSYSSSTGGIGYTF. CDR3 bases: TGTGCCAGCAGTTACTCCTCTTCAACAGGGGGCATTGGCTACACCTTC.

The chain carries TRBV7-9 and TRBJ2-6; 12 bases are a match to TRBD1. Germline CDR1 and CDR2: SEHNR and FQNEAQ (reference sequence). This CDR3 comprises 17 residues. V lost 5 bases and J lost 4; bases outside the gene matches: 6. CDR3: CASSTRDRGQGANVLTF. The CDR3 region has the DNA TGTGCCAGCAGCACCCGGGACAGGGGGCAAGGGGCCAACGTCCTGACTTTC.

The rearrangement links TRBV25-1 to TRBJ2-3, with D tentatively TRBD1 (6 bases). CDR1 MGHDK and CDR2 SYGVNS come from the germline V gene. The V end lost 2 bases, the J end lost 0 bases, and 15 bases lay between the germline ends. The CDR3 sequence is 17 residues long. CDR3 nucleotide sequence: TGTGCCAGCAGTGAAGCGGACAGAGAAACTAGCACAGATACGCAGTATTTT. Protein sequence: CASSEADRETSTDTQYF.

This clone came up a few times. This chain's CDR3 is CASSQEEGSGANVLTF. The CDR3 bases are TGCGCCAGCAGCCAAGAGGAGGGATCTGGGGCCAACGTCCTGACTTTC. This rearrangement joins TRBV4-1 to TRBJ2-6, with a possible D match to TRBD2 (6 bases). V lost 0 bases to trimming and J lost 1 base, with 7 bases between them. Germline V CDR1 and CDR2: MGHRA, YSYEKL. This CDR3 region has 16 residues.

V and J are TRBV2 and TRBJ2-1; D perhaps matches TRBD1 (6 bases). CDR1 SNHLY and CDR2 FYNNEI come from the germline V gene. Trimming took 4 bases from V and 9 from J, leaving 10 bases between them. This CDR3 contains 12 residues. The chain's CDR3 is CASSGTASEQFF. CDR3 coding DNA: TGTGCCAGCAGTGGGACAGCCTCTGAGCAGTTCTTC. The entire variable domain, with the rest obtained from reference TRBV2 and TRBJ2-1, is as follows: EPEVTQTPSHQVTQMGQEVILRCVPISNHLYFYWYRQILGQKVEFLVSFYNNEISEKSEIFDDQFSVERPDGSNFTLKIRSTKLEDSAMYFCASSGTASEQFFGPGTRLTVL.